This is a list of T cell receptor beta chains from one sample in a study of cytomegalovirus exposure and HLA in healthy donors. Data came from immunoSEQ multiplex PCR; TCRdb stores just in-frame clones and leaves some out. The data hold about 180,000 clones, with about four fifths observed a single time. The sample taken for sequencing was PBMCs. These receptors were taken from a man aged 30-40 years in good health and CMV-seropositive. The CDR3 runs from the conserved cysteine through the conserved F or W. D genes are given only for firm matches. Part of the rows lack a size; the others show once, few, many or a class for expanded clones.

NA TRBJ2-1 NA TRBV5-6 CASSYRGSSSYNEQFF TGTGCCAGCAGCTACCGAGGGAGCAGCTCCTACAATGAGCAGTTCTTC
NA TRBJ2-1 NA TRBV7-9 CASSLGTANEQFF TGTGCCAGCAGCTTAGGGACAGCAAATGAGCAGTTCTTC
NA TRBJ1-1 TRBD1 TRBV10-1 CASSPRTGNTEAFF TGCGCCAGCAGTCCGAGGACAGGGAACACTGAAGCTTTCTTT
NA TRBJ1-1 TRBD1 TRBV5-4 CASSKTGVNTEAFF TGTGCCAGCAGCAAAACAGGGGTGAACACTGAAGCTTTCTTT
NA TRBJ1-2 TRBD1 TRBV30 CAWSLPQGAGYTF TGTGCCTGGAGTTTACCACAGGGGGCTGGCTACACCTTC
once TRBJ2-1 NA TRBV27 CASSFLSYNEQFF TGTGCCAGCAGTTTTCTCTCCTACAATGAGCAGTTCTTC
NA TRBJ2-2 NA TRBV15 CATSRDGVRQTTGELFF TGTGCCACCAGCAGAGACGGGGTTAGGCAGACCACCGGGGAGCTGTTTTTT
once TRBJ2-3 TRBD2 TRBV6-5 CASSYRGGGAADTQYF TGTGCCAGCAGTTACCGCGGCGGGGGGGCGGCAGATACGCAGTATTTT
few TRBJ1-5 TRBD1 TRBV7-2 CASSFRQGDQPQHF TGTGCCAGCAGCTTTCGGCAGGGGGATCAGCCCCAGCATTTT
NA TRBJ2-1 TRBD2 TRBV18 CASSPSGTRADEQFF TGTGCCAGCTCACCATCCGGGACTAGGGCGGATGAGCAGTTCTTC
NA TRBJ2-7 NA TRBV29-1 CSVVDRAGEQYF TGCAGCGTTGTTGACAGGGCGGGAGAGCAGTACTTC
NA TRBJ1-5 NA TRBV6-6 CASHSPDSNQPQHF TGTGCCAGCCACAGCCCAGATAGCAATCAGCCCCAGCATTTT
NA TRBJ1-1 NA TRBV10-3 CAISESQGTEAFF TGTGCCATCAGTGAGTCTCAGGGCACTGAAGCTTTCTTT
NA TRBJ2-7 NA TRBV7-2 CASSSDPAGEQYF TGTGCCAGCAGCTCAGATCCGGCCGGGGAGCAGTACTTC
NA TRBJ2-3 TRBD2 TRBV6-5 CASSQPSGVTDTQYF TGTGCCAGCAGCCAGCCTAGCGGGGTTACAGATACGCAGTATTTT
NA TRBJ1-2 TRBD1 TRBV2 CAVQAPTGVTDYGYTF TGTGCCGTCCAGGCCCCCACAGGGGTGACAGACTATGGCTACACCTTC
NA TRBJ1-2 TRBD1 TRBV27 CASSLQGAPGYTF TGTGCCAGCAGTTTACAGGGGGCGCCTGGCTACACCTTC
NA TRBJ2-5 NA TRBV9 CASSVGGGQETQYF TGTGCCAGCAGCGTAGGAGGCGGACAAGAGACCCAGTACTTC
NA TRBJ2-2 TRBD2 TRBV6-5 CASSYEDGGTTGELFF TGTGCCAGCAGTTACGAGGACGGGGGGACCACCGGGGAGCTGTTTTTT
NA TRBJ2-7 TRBD2 TRBV4-3 CASSQGRGASYEQYF TGCGCCAGCAGCCAGGGGCGGGGGGCCTCCTACGAGCAGTACTTC
NA TRBJ1-5 TRBD1 TRBV2 CASSLDRGSHQPQHF TGTGCCAGCAGTCTGGACAGGGGGTCCCATCAGCCCCAGCATTTT
NA TRBJ2-6 NA TRBV6-1 CASSALSGANVLTF TGTGCCAGCAGTGCACTTTCTGGGGCCAACGTCCTGACTTTC
NA TRBJ1-2 TRBD1 TRBV7-9 CASSLGDRGVYGYTF TGTGCCAGCAGCTTAGGGGACAGGGGTGTCTATGGCTACACCTTC
NA TRBJ2-3 NA TRBV30 CAWSEAGNTQYF TGTGCCTGGAGTGAGGCGGGGAATACGCAGTATTTT
NA TRBJ1-1 TRBD1 TRBV4-2 CASSHNRDRSTEAFF TGTGCCAGCAGCCACAACAGGGACAGGAGCACTGAAGCTTTCTTT
few TRBJ1-1 NA TRBV6-1 CASSESQENTEAFF TGTGCCAGCAGTGAAAGCCAGGAGAACACTGAAGCTTTCTTT
NA TRBJ2-7 NA TRBV11-2 CASSLGPSSYEQYF TGTGCCAGCAGCTTAGGGCCCAGTTCCTACGAGCAGTACTTC
NA TRBJ2-3 TRBD1 TRBV5-1 CASSGTPGGRVDTQYF TGCGCCAGCAGCGGCACCCCAGGGGGTAGGGTTGATACGCAGTATTTT
NA TRBJ2-3 TRBD2 TRBV5-1 CASSLALAAFADTQYF TGCGCCAGCAGCTTGGCTCTAGCGGCCTTCGCAGATACGCAGTATTTT
NA TRBJ2-2 NA TRBV7-9 CASSLLSAGVNTGELFF TGTGCCAGCAGCTTACTATCGGCAGGGGTGAACACCGGGGAGCTGTTTTTT
NA TRBJ2-3 NA TRBV10-3 CAISEQDSSTDTQYF TGTGCCATCAGTGAGCAGGACAGTAGCACAGATACGCAGTATTTT
few TRBJ2-1 TRBD2 TRBV7-7 CASSRLAGDYNEQFF TGTGCCAGCAGCCGACTAGCGGGGGACTACAATGAGCAGTTCTTC